One and the same sample provided the 27 T cell receptor beta chains below, sequenced in a study of OX40 agonist ivuxolimab in advanced cancers. Assay: immunoSEQ multiplex PCR; the TCRdb copy retains only in-frame clones and omits some. This table holds tens of thousands of clones, about nine tenths found once. The specimen comprised CD4+ or CD8+ T cells sorted from blood, sampled in a trial of the OX40 agonist ivuxolimab. All receptors come from an adult with an advanced solid tumor such as melanoma, head and neck, liver or kidney cancer.

The genes are TRBV29-1 and TRBJ2-1; possible D gene TRBD1, 5 bases. Trimming stripped 6 bases from V and 5 bases from J, with 14 bases between. The CDR3 has 13 residues. Germline CDR1 SQVTM, CDR2 ANQGSEA. CDR3 in amino acids: CSVLNFRDNEQFF. The CDR3 DNA sequence: TGCAGCGTCTTAAATTTCAGGGACAATGAGCAGTTCTTC.

The rearrangement joins TRBV27 to TRBJ1-5; D possibly corresponds to TRBD1 (5 bases). Deletions cut 6 bases from V and 3 bases from J, with 12 bases between. From germline, CDR1 is MNHEY and CDR2 SMNVEV (reference sequence). The CDR3 is made up of 14 amino acids. In nucleotides, the CDR3 is TGTGCCAGCAGACTTCGGGGGTACAATCAGCCCCAGCATTTT. Protein sequence: CASRLRGYNQPQHF.

J is TRBJ2-3 and V is TRBV4-1, with 8 bases identical to TRBD2. Germline trimming cut 0 bases from V and 4 bases from J; bases unmatched to any gene: 9. This CDR3 is built from 17 residues. Germline values: CDR1 MGHRA, CDR2 YSYEKL. CDR3 coding DNA: TGCGCCAGCAGCCAAGATCAGGGACTAGTCCTGCCAGATACGCAGTATTTT. It is translated as CASSQDQGLVLPDTQYF.

The chain's CDR3 is CASSEGLAGGPDTQYF. The CDR3 nucleotides are TGTGCCAGCAGTGAGGGACTAGCGGGAGGCCCAGATACGCAGTATTTT. The V gene is TRBV6-4, the J gene TRBJ2-3; 15 bases match TRBD2. The CDR3 is 16 amino acids. The germline V gene encodes CDR1 MRHNA and CDR2 SNTAGT. J gave up 4 bases and V 3 bases, and 2 bases lay outside the gene matches.

The chain carries TRBV9 and TRBJ2-1; 7 bases are a match to TRBD2. This CDR3 is 15 amino acids long. From germline, CDR1 is SGDLS and CDR2 YYNGEE. V trimming: 3 bases; J trimming: 5 bases; junction bases outside the gene matches: 8. CDR3 DNA: TGTGCCAGCAGCGCCACTAGCGTCGGGGACAATGAGCAGTTCTTC. Translating gives CASSATSVGDNEQFF.

The chain is built from TRBV9 and TRBJ2-3, with 8 bases matching TRBD1. In germline, CDR1 is SGDLS, CDR2 YYNGEE. This CDR3 has 16 residues. J was trimmed by 1 base and V by 4 bases; bases with no gene match: 8. CDR3 sequence (DNA): TGTGCCAGCAGCATGAGTCCGGGACAGGGCACAGATACGCAGTATTTT. Translating it yields CASSMSPGQGTDTQYF. The whole variable domain, filled in from reference TRBV9 and TRBJ2-3, reads DSGVTQTPKHLITATGQRVTLRCSPRSGDLSVYWYQQSLDQGLQFLIQYYNGEERAKGNILERFSAQQFPDLHSELNLSSLELGDSALYFCASSMSPGQGTDTQYFGPGTRLTVL.

The chain recombines TRBV19 with TRBJ1-1; no definite D call. The CDR3 runs 13 residues. Trimming took off 3 bases at V and 1 base at J, with 6 bases between the two ends. From germline, CDR1 is LNHDA and CDR2 SQIVND (reference sequence). The CDR3 sequence: CASSIGENTEAFF. CDR3 sequence (DNA): TGTGCCAGTAGTATTGGGGAGAACACTGAAGCTTTCTTT.

The chain uses TRBV12-5 and TRBJ2-1; 8 bases line up with TRBD2. CDR3 length: 19 residues. Germline V CDR1 and CDR2: LGHNT, FRNRAP. V shed 10 bases and J 1 base; nucleotides not matched to a gene: 21. DNA for the CDR3: TGTGCTACCCCGGGACACCCCCGAGGAGCGGGAGCTTCCTACAATGAGCAGTTCTTC. The encoded protein is CATPGHPRGAGASYNEQFF.

This sequence joins TRBV9 and TRBJ2-1, with a weak D call TRBD2 (6 bases). Per germline, CDR1 SGDLS and CDR2 YYNGEE. V was pared by 1 base and J by 5 bases, with 13 bases between. CDR3 length: 15 residues. The CDR3 nucleotides read TGTGCCAGCAGCGTAAGCGGGTCCCTGGACAATGAGCAGTTCTTC. Amino acids: CASSVSGSLDNEQFF.

The chain is built from TRBV10-2 and TRBJ2-2; 7 bases align to TRBD1. CDR1 is WSHSY, CDR2 SAAADI, per germline. The CDR3 runs to 16 residues. V lost 8 bases, J lost 3 bases, and 12 bases stayed unmatched. CDR3 protein: CASEKRGRGHTGELFF. In DNA form, the CDR3 reads TGCGCCAGCGAGAAAAGGGGGCGTGGGCACACCGGGGAGCTGTTTTTT.

This sequence joins TRBV6-4 and TRBJ2-3, with 7 positions matching TRBD1. The J segment lost 4 bases and the V segment lost 3 bases, leaving 4 bases of the junction unmatched. Germline-derived CDR1 and CDR2 are MRHNA and SNTAGT. There are 14 residues in the CDR3. The CDR3 DNA reads TGTGCCAGCAGTGAAGGACAGGAATCAGATACGCAGTATTTT. Its translation is CASSEGQESDTQYF.

The genes are TRBV5-8 and TRBJ2-1, with D tentatively TRBD2 (5 bases). Trimming pared 0 bases from V and 5 bases from J, leaving 18 bases between. The CDR3 covers 17 residues. CDR1 is SGHTS, CDR2 YDEGEE, per germline. DNA of the CDR3: TGTGCCAGCAGCTTGGCGGTTAGAGTAGCGAACGACAATGAGCAGTTCTTC. It is translated as CASSLAVRVANDNEQFF.

The chain recombines TRBV9 with TRBJ2-3; D is ambiguous. The germline CDR1 and CDR2 sequences are SGDLS and YYNGEE. The CDR3 loop spans 13 amino acids. Trimming removed 0 bases at V and 1 base at J, with 3 bases between. DNA for the CDR3: TGTGCCAGCAGCGTAGACGGCACAGATACGCAGTATTTT. Translated: CASSVDGTDTQYF.

The chain has TRBV4-3 and TRBJ2-1; 8 bases agree with TRBD2. CDR1 and CDR2 (germline): LGHNA, YSLEER. Unmatched junction bases numbered 13, after V lost 3 bases and J lost 6 bases. The CDR3 loop spans 17 amino acids. The CDR3 loop is CASSQGPSGSSANEQFF. CDR3 coding DNA: TGCGCCAGCAGCCAGGGGCCGAGCGGGAGCTCTGCCAATGAGCAGTTCTTC.

CDR3 DNA sequence: TGTGCCAGCAGTTTTCAGGGATTTTCCCCCTACAATGAGCAGTTCTTC. It codes for CASSFQGFSPYNEQFF. The chain is built from TRBV27 and TRBJ2-1, with D maybe TRBD1 (5 bases). Germline V lookup: CDR1 MNHEY, CDR2 SMNVEV (reference sequence). This CDR3 region has 16 residues. With 3 bases removed from V and 2 bases from J, the gap between germline ends came to 14 bases.

This chain uses TRBV25-1 with TRBJ2-6; D not resolved. Germline loops: CDR1 MGHDK, CDR2 SYGVNS. CDR3 length: 16 residues. The V and J ends lost 5 bases and 0 bases respectively, with 11 bases between them. The CDR3 DNA sequence: TGTGCCAGCAGTAGTAGTTCGGGCTCTGGGGCCAACGTCCTGACTTTC. Protein product: CASSSSSGSGANVLTF.

This sequence joins TRBV2 and TRBJ2-5, with D maybe TRBD1 (5 bases). TRBJ2-7 explains the end of the DNA better; the J call may be wrong. CDR1 is SNHLY, CDR2 FYNNEI, per germline. The CDR3 is 15 residues long. The CDR3 bases are TGTGCCAGCAGGAACGTTCCAGGGCTTAGTAACGAGCAGTACTTC. Amino acid sequence: CASRNVPGLSNEQYF.

The rearrangement links TRBV15 to TRBJ2-7, with 7 nucleotides matching TRBD1. Germline V gene sequence: CDR1 LNHNV, CDR2 YYDKDF (reference sequence). This CDR3 contains 15 residues. Trimming at V came to 5 bases and at J to 0 bases, leaving 7 bases not matched to a gene. CDR3 DNA: TGTGCCACCAGCGACCCGGGACAGTCCTCCTACGAGCAGTACTTC. It specifies CATSDPGQSSYEQYF.

J is TRBJ1-2 and V is TRBV7-8; D not certain. CDR3 size: 13 residues. Germline V gene lookup returns CDR1 SGHVS and CDR2 FQNEAQ. V shed 5 bases and J shed 3 bases, with 10 bases lying between them. The CDR3 region has the DNA TGTGCCAGCAGCCCCAGGCACTACTATGGCTACACCTTC. This gives the protein CASSPRHYYGYTF.

J is TRBJ2-2 and V is TRBV11-2; D possibly corresponds to TRBD1 (5 bases). Germline lookup yields CDR1 SGHAT and CDR2 FQNNGV. The CDR3 consists of 15 residues. V dropped 2 bases and J dropped 5 bases, with 12 bases sitting between them. CDR3 in DNA: TGTGCCAGCAGCTTACAGGGTATTGGAACCGGGGAGCTGTTTTTT. Translation gives CASSLQGIGTGELFF.

This chain connects TRBV30 to TRBJ2-2; TRBD1 matches at 9 bases. CDR3 length: 17 residues. Germline loops: CDR1 GTSNPN, CDR2 SVGIG (reference sequence). The V segment lost 2 bases and the J segment 6 bases; nucleotides outside the gene matches: 13. CDR3 DNA: TGTGCCTGGAGTTTAACGGACAGGGGCTTTCGCGCCGGGGAGCTGTTTTTT. This sequence encodes CAWSLTDRGFRAGELFF. The full variable domain, in which reference TRBV30 and TRBJ2-2 provide the parts outside the CDR3, is SQTIHQWPATLVQPVGSPLSLECTVEGTSNPNLYWYRQAAGRGLQLLFYSVGIGQISSEVPQNLSASRPQDRQFILSSKKLLLSDSGFYLCAWSLTDRGFRAGELFFGEGSRLTVL.

The V gene is TRBV10-3, the J gene TRBJ1-2; D unclear. V shed 2 bases and J shed 6 bases, with 16 bases lying between them. Germline values: CDR1 ENHRY, CDR2 SYGVKD. The CDR3 is made up of 15 amino acids. In DNA, the CDR3 is TGTGCCATCAGTGAGCCGGTGACTCAACGGGATGGCTACACCTTC. It yields the protein CAISEPVTQRDGYTF.

The chain employs TRBV30 and TRBJ1-1; D remains ambiguous. CDR3 size: 13 residues. The V end was cut by 3 bases, the J end by 1 base, with 9 bases between. The V gene's germline CDR1 is GTSNPN and CDR2 SVGIG (reference sequence). In DNA, the CDR3 is TGTGCCTGGAGCGCGACTGGGAACACTGAAGCTTTCTTT. It specifies CAWSATGNTEAFF.

The gene calls are TRBV4-2 and TRBJ2-5; 13 positions match TRBD2. After removal of 3 bases from V and 4 bases from J, the junction contained 8 bases not matched to a gene. CDR3 length: 17 amino acids. The V gene's germline CDR1 is LGHNA and CDR2 YNFKEQ. The CDR3: CASSQPGLAGDRETQYF. For the CDR3, the DNA is TGTGCCAGCAGCCAGCCCGGACTAGCGGGAGACAGAGAGACCCAGTACTTC.

The chain has TRBV7-2 and TRBJ2-7, with D uncertain. With 3 bases removed from V and 2 bases from J, the gap between germline ends came to 11 bases. The CDR3 runs 14 residues. The germline gives CDR1 SGHTA, CDR2 FQGNSA. The CDR3 loop is CASSFQEPAYEQYF. The CDR3 DNA sequence: TGTGCCAGCAGCTTTCAGGAGCCGGCCTACGAGCAGTACTTC.

V is TRBV30 and J is TRBJ2-7; the match to TRBD2 covers 10 bases. CDR1 is GTSNPN, CDR2 SVGIG, per germline (reference sequence). Trimming took 8 bases from V and 6 from J; bases not matched to a gene: 10. This CDR3 spans 13 amino acids. DNA for the CDR3: TGTGCCCACGGAGCGGGAGGGCTCGCCGAGCAGTACTTC. Its translation: CAHGAGGLAEQYF.

V gene TRBV11-2 combines with J gene TRBJ2-1; TRBD2 agrees at 11 bases. The junction had 7 bases not matched to a gene; V was cut back by 4 bases and J by 5 bases. This CDR3 comprises 16 residues. The germline CDR1 and CDR2 sequences are SGHAT and FQNNGV. The CDR3 coding sequence is TGTGCCAGCAGCTCGGAGGGACTAGCGGCCGACAATGAGCAGTTCTTC. Protein product: CASSSEGLAADNEQFF.